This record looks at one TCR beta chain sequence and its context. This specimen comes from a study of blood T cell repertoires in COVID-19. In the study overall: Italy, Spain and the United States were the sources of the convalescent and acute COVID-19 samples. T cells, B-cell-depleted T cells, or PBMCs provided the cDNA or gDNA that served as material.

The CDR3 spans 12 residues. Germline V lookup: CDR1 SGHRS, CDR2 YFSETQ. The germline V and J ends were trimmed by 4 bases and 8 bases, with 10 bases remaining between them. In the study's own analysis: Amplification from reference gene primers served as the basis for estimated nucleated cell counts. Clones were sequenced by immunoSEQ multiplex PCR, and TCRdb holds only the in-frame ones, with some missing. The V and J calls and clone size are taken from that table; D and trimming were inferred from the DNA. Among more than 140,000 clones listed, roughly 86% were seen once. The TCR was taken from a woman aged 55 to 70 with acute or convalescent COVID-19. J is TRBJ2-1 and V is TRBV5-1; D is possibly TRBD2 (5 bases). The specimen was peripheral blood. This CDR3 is CASSPDWDEQFF. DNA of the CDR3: TGCGCCAGCAGCCCGGACTGGGATGAGCAGTTCTTC.